This TCR beta chain was obtained from a study of PD-L1 blockade in urothelial cancer. Between the trimmed V and J ends, which lost 7 bases and 6 bases, there was a span of 12 bases. CDR3 size: 12 residues. Germline CDR1 MDHEN, CDR2 SYDVKM. Described time point: peripheral blood 6 weeks after treatment start. Here immunoSEQ multiplex PCR was the method, and the copy in TCRdb shows in-frame clones only, minus some. This sample has more than 45,000 clones, with approximately 80% found just once. The TCR comes from a man between 70 and 80 years old with urothelial cancer. The sample consisted of PBMCs, taken around atezolizumab (anti-PD-L1) treatment. The genes are TRBV28 and TRBJ1-2, with D possibly TRBD1 on 6 matching bases. The CDR3 nucleotides are TGTGCCAGCATCTCAGGGGACCATGGCTACACCTTC. Translated, it gives CASISGDHGYTF.